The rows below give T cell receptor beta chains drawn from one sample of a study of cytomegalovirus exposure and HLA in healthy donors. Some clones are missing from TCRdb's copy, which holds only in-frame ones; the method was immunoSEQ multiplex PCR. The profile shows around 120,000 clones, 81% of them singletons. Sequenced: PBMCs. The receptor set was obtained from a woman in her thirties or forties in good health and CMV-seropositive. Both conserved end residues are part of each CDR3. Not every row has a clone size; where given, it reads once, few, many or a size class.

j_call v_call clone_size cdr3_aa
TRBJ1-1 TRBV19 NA CASNRGTEAFF
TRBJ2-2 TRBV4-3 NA CASSQDDSGAGELFF
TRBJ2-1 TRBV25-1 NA CASRVVGGGEQFF
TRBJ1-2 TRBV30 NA CAGRGQGTGGYTF
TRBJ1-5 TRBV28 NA CASSLDRRPGDQPQHF
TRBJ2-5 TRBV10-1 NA CASTKGLAGIRSETQYF
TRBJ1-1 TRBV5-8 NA CASSLGGGTEAFF
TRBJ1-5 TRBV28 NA CASSPWGTGSYHNQPQHF
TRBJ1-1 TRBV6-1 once CASTRTGPTEAFF
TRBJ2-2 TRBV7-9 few CASSLGTVNTGELFF
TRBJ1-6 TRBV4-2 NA CASSQESTGGYSPLHF
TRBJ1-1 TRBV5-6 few CASSSHRGLNEAFF
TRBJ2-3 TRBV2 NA CASIPGLQDTQYF
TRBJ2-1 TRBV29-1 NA CSVKDRDYNEQFF
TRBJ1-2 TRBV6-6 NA CASSMGQGNYTF
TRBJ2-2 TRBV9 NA CASSEKDRGRTTGELFF
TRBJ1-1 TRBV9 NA CASSAGGKTEAFF